These T cell receptor beta chains were read from a single sample in a study of T cell repertoires in cytomegalovirus infection. Their antigens remain unidentified. From the reads, TCRdb called clonotypes with MiXCR, one entry per CDR3 protein. Of about 85,000 distinct CDR3 sequences listed, roughly half were seen once; the top ten hold over 85%. The sequenced sample was CD8+ T cells from cultured PBMCs, obtained from culture after CMV antigen stimulation. The receptors originated from a human donor in good health (CMV status not recorded). Some clones in this sample may be carry-over from other donors' samples. The CDR3 runs from the conserved cysteine through the conserved F or W. D genes are given only for firm matches. The size field is filled for only some rows; it gives once, few, many or a size class.

>once|TRBV28|-|TRBJ2-3
TGTGCCAGCAGTTGGGGAGGGGGAAGCACAGATACGCAGTATTTT
CASSWGGGSTDTQYF
>-|TRBV11-2|-|TRBJ2-6
TGTGCCAGCAGCTTAGAGGGGCTAGGAGGGGCCAACGTCCTGACTTTC
CASSLEGLGGANVLTF
>few|TRBV11-2|TRBD2|TRBJ2-5
TGTGCCAGCACCCCTCCCCGGAGCGGGGGGGGAGAGACCCAGTACTTC
CASTPPRSGGGETQYF
>many|TRBV7-2|-|TRBJ2-2
TGTGCCAGCAGCTTAGCACAGGGCACCGGCGGGGAGCTGTTTTTT
CASSLAQGTGGELFF
>-|TRBV6-6|-|TRBJ2-5
TGTGCCAGCAGCCAATGGGGCCTAGAGCCCCAGTACTTC
CASSQWGLEPQYF
>many|TRBV6-1|TRBD2|TRBJ2-1
TGTGCCAGCAGTTCGCCTAGCGGGAGGTCCCCCCACAATGAGCAGTTCTTC
CASSSPSGRSPHNEQFF
>once|TRBV2|-|TRBJ2-7
TGTGCCAGCAGTCGACCTACCCCGAATGAGTTCTTC
CASSRPTPNEFF
>-|TRBV6-1|-|TRBJ1-3
TGTGCCCATGGGTATACGGGGGTTTCTGGAAACACCATATATTTT
CAHGYTGVSGNTIYF
>-|TRBV7-8|-|TRBJ2-3
TGTGCCAGCAGCTTAGTCAATATTAAGGATACGCAGTATTTT
CASSLVNIKDTQYF
>once|TRBV12-3/TRBV12-4|-|TRBJ2-5
TGTGCCAGCAGTTCCCCAGGGTTGGTAGGAGAGACCCAGTACTTC
CASSSPGLVGETQYF
>-|TRBV12-3/TRBV12-4|-|TRBJ1-2
TGTGCCAGCAGTGCCAGGGGCACTGGCTACACCTTC
CASSARGTGYTF
>-|TRBV18|TRBD1|TRBJ2-2
TGTGCCAGCTCACCAACCGCGCAGGGGGTAGACACCGGGGAGCTGTTTTTT
CASSPTAQGVDTGELFF
>once|TRBV12-3/TRBV12-4|TRBD2|TRBJ2-2
TGTGCCAGCAGCCCCGGACTAGCGGGAGGGCCTGGGACCGGGGAGCTGTTTTTT
CASSPGLAGGPGTGELFF
>-|TRBV10-2|TRBD2|TRBJ2-1
TGCGCCAGCAGGGAAGCGGGGGGGCCGAACAATGAGCAGTTCTTC
CASREAGGPNNEQFF
>-|TRBV6-1|TRBD2|TRBJ2-3
TGTGCCAGCAGTGAAGGGTGGCAGCGGGGGACAGATACGCAGTATTTT
CASSEGWQRGTDTQYF
>-|TRBV25-1|-|TRBJ2-1
TGTGCCAGCAGTGGGTTCCGGGACGATATTAAGCAAACCTACAATGAGCAGTTCTTC
CASSGFRDDIKQTYNEQFF
>few|TRBV7-6|-|TRBJ2-1
TGTGCCAGCAGCAGCACCGACTGGATGCCGCAGTTCTTC
CASSSTDWMPQFF
>few|TRBV7-6|TRBD2|TRBJ2-5
TGTGCCAGCAGTTTGGTTCTAGCGGGAGTTCTGGAGACCCAGTACTTC
CASSLVLAGVLETQYF